The rows below give T cell receptor beta chains drawn from one sample of a study of Graves' ophthalmopathy and Graves' hyperthyroidism. TCRdb analysed the multiplex PCR reads with MiXCR anew, one entry per CDR3 protein. Here the sample spans 600,000 to 650,000 distinct CDR3 sequences, about a fifth being singletons. The sample was peripheral blood. These TCRs come from a woman under 30 with stable Graves' hyperthyroidism. Some clones in this sample may be carry-over from other donors' samples. Both conserved end residues are part of each CDR3. The order of the fields is J gene, V gene, CDR3 protein.

j_call: TRBJ2-5; v_call: TRBV12-3/TRBV12-4; cdr3_aa: CASTPGGAQYF
j_call: TRBJ2-2; v_call: TRBV28; cdr3_aa: CATSTYSNTGELFF
j_call: TRBJ2-6; v_call: TRBV15; cdr3_aa: CATSKGTLDSGANVLTF
j_call: TRBJ2-7; v_call: TRBV14; cdr3_aa: CASSPRQGVVYEQYF
j_call: TRBJ1-5; v_call: TRBV2; cdr3_aa: CASTLFRGGNQPQHF
j_call: TRBJ1-1; v_call: TRBV29-1; cdr3_aa: CSVLQGAGTEAFF
j_call: TRBJ2-5; v_call: TRBV4-1; cdr3_aa: CASSQDDGSSWTQYF
j_call: TRBJ2-5; v_call: TRBV11-3; cdr3_aa: CASSFGGVQETQYF
j_call: TRBJ1-1; v_call: TRBV19; cdr3_aa: CASSIVWETPNTEAFF
j_call: TRBJ2-2; v_call: TRBV29-1; cdr3_aa: CSVLTGTTGELFF
j_call: TRBJ2-7; v_call: TRBV18; cdr3_aa: CASSPANNEQYF
j_call: TRBJ1-2; v_call: TRBV27; cdr3_aa: CASSWSTGTGYGYTF
j_call: TRBJ1-2; v_call: TRBV29-1; cdr3_aa: CSSAGAGNYGYTF
j_call: TRBJ2-5; v_call: TRBV5-1; cdr3_aa: CASSGTGLETQYF
j_call: TRBJ2-7; v_call: TRBV12-3/TRBV12-4; cdr3_aa: CASSFGTRGGEQYF
j_call: TRBJ1-1; v_call: TRBV19; cdr3_aa: CASSAYWGTRGTEAFF
j_call: TRBJ1-2; v_call: TRBV6-1; cdr3_aa: CASSEYRPTDYGYTF
j_call: TRBJ1-5; v_call: TRBV2; cdr3_aa: CASSGLQDDHQPQHF
j_call: TRBJ2-5; v_call: TRBV11-1; cdr3_aa: CASSLDLGTSWETQYF
j_call: TRBJ2-4; v_call: TRBV7-9; cdr3_aa: CASSLEYPSAWKNIQYF
j_call: TRBJ2-6; v_call: TRBV20-1; cdr3_aa: CSARGREPSGANVLTF
j_call: TRBJ1-6; v_call: TRBV5-1; cdr3_aa: CASSDEPGSRASPLHF
j_call: TRBJ2-7; v_call: TRBV28; cdr3_aa: CASSSDGLGYEQYF
j_call: TRBJ2-7; v_call: TRBV7-9; cdr3_aa: CASSSEGRLYYEQYF
j_call: TRBJ1-1; v_call: TRBV28; cdr3_aa: CASASWGSMNTEAFF
j_call: TRBJ2-5; v_call: TRBV9; cdr3_aa: CASSVDGRALRETQYF
j_call: TRBJ1-1; v_call: TRBV12-3/TRBV12-4; cdr3_aa: CASNEGQGKTEAFF
j_call: TRBJ2-7; v_call: TRBV18; cdr3_aa: CASSPQGAHEQYF
j_call: TRBJ1-1; v_call: TRBV18; cdr3_aa: CASFTTGTEAFF
j_call: TRBJ1-5; v_call: TRBV12-3/TRBV12-4; cdr3_aa: CASSSQGAGQPQHF
j_call: TRBJ1-1; v_call: TRBV16; cdr3_aa: CASSRYAGREAFF
j_call: TRBJ2-2; v_call: TRBV5-1; cdr3_aa: CASSLPPGTANTGELFF
j_call: TRBJ1-1; v_call: TRBV3-1; cdr3_aa: CASRAGLLFTEAFF
j_call: TRBJ1-1; v_call: TRBV20-1; cdr3_aa: CSARSGQNTEAFF
j_call: TRBJ2-7; v_call: TRBV6-2/TRBV6-3; cdr3_aa: CASRRGTGYDEQYF
j_call: TRBJ2-7; v_call: TRBV27; cdr3_aa: CASSLTPRLAAWGLEQYF
j_call: TRBJ1-1; v_call: TRBV20-1; cdr3_aa: CSAHSPTRPTEAFF
j_call: TRBJ2-7; v_call: TRBV4-2; cdr3_aa: CASSQEGQGTPVQYF
j_call: TRBJ1-2; v_call: TRBV7-9; cdr3_aa: CASSLDMDYGYTF
j_call: TRBJ1-2; v_call: TRBV7-2; cdr3_aa: CASSLAGQNYGYTF
j_call: TRBJ1-1; v_call: TRBV29-1; cdr3_aa: CSVGLQGTEAFF
j_call: TRBJ2-5; v_call: TRBV2; cdr3_aa: CASSEARGTSSQETQYF
j_call: TRBJ2-7; v_call: TRBV5-6; cdr3_aa: CASSLDSLYEQYF
j_call: TRBJ2-7; v_call: TRBV4-1; cdr3_aa: CASSQRPGGGSSYEQYF
j_call: TRBJ1-1; v_call: TRBV14; cdr3_aa: CASSLRQGMNTEAFF
j_call: TRBJ1-5; v_call: TRBV7-9; cdr3_aa: CASSLAAPNQPQHF
j_call: TRBJ1-2; v_call: TRBV7-2; cdr3_aa: CASSLGYVSLYTF
j_call: TRBJ1-2; v_call: TRBV5-1; cdr3_aa: CASSLESGGDYGYTF
j_call: TRBJ1-2; v_call: TRBV5-8; cdr3_aa: CASSSLQGPYGYTF